The present T cell receptor (beta chain) was sequenced within a study of shared clonotypes between healthy human individuals (dated by TCRdb to 2020 to 2022). About the investigation overall: A few men and a couple of women, aged 18 to 49 years, made up the cohort. For each donor, CD4 naive and CD4 memory were each run on three plates, CD8 naive on two plates, and CD8 memory on one plate. Between about 0.8 and 9 billion PBMCs per donor were obtained by leukapheresis. Different laboratories and diverse techniques were used to prepare libraries and sequence TCR repertoires, to increase sequencing depth and limit assay-specific biases. The study deeply sequenced blood TCR repertoires of about 5 healthy adults to estimate repertoire size and the extent of clonotype sharing between individuals.

Donors were healthy HIV-negative adults with no recently reported acute infections or vaccinations. Every donor was a Caucasian adult living in Nashville, Tennessee, USA. CD4+ T cells were enriched through magnetic negative selection, after which naive cells were positively selected on CD45RA and the remaining negative fraction served as the memory subset. Blood was obtained by leukapheresis, after which PBMCs were separated by Ficoll-Histopaque density gradient centrifugation and cryopreserved in liquid nitrogen vapor phase. Analytical flow cytometry was used to check the purity and quantity of each magnetically sorted T cell population. From each sorted fraction, genomic DNA was isolated and quantified by UV absorbance on a Nanodrop 2000c. Using the deep immunoSEQ assay, TCR CDR3 regions were amplified from genomic DNA by multiplex PCR. Extracted genomic DNA from each cell subset was distributed evenly across all wells of several immunoSEQ 96-well plates, and each plate was treated as a replicate. For sorted subsets, each replicate PCR was loaded with approximately 0.2 ug genomic DNA, equivalent to roughly 30,000 T cell genomes. Purified libraries were quantified with a Qubit 3.0 fluorometer, sized on a Bioanalyzer 2100, and re-quantified with the KAPA Library Quantification kit. A separate single-read 150-cycle Illumina NextSeq 550 flow cell was used to sequence each immunoSEQ 96-well plate. Regarding the original processing steps: Because the immunoSEQ output held only junctional sequences and lacked quality scores, the filtering could not match the filtering applied to full-length reads. Sequences were annotated with PyIR, a Python wrapper for IgBLAST v1.9, and V/J genes and CDR3 were assigned using IMGT germline references. Any read was removed if the V/J assignment was weak (E-value above 1e-6), the CDR3 was missing, or the read contained stop codons, out-of-frame junctions, or ambiguous translated residues. A V3J clonotype was defined by an identical inferred V gene, J gene, and CDR3 amino acid sequence. To compute the percentage overlap between repertoires, the number of shared unique clonotypes was divided by the size of the smaller repertoire. Repertoire richness was assessed with RTK rarefaction, the Chao1 estimator, and Recon v2.1 estimates of unobserved clonotypes. For all TCRbeta clonotypes obtained by the gDNA method from a handful of donors, generation probabilities were computed with OLGA. This immuneACCESS table, as held by TCRdb, lists in-frame sequences with V and J called but not all clones. Of the missing ones, under half trace to an unresolved V gene in checked studies; the others have no known cause. Clonal size and the V and J genes are those of that table, whereas D and trimming came from the DNA. In all, the sample holds some 1.4 million clones, and 95% to 97% of those were seen once. The ten biggest clones cover roughly 1.2% of the sample.

Including cysteine and phenylalanine, the CDR3 has 15 amino acids. This entry keeps only the CDR3 DNA: 45 bases, framed from base 1. Trimming costs V 11 bases and J 3 bases, and their ends lie 21 bases apart. Points on this clone: The specificity of this receptor is unknown. Base qualities are not recorded, but no much larger clone differs from it by a single base.

The paper's findings and limits, for the study overall: Compared with non-shared clonotypes, clonotypes shared by all four sorted-subset donors had higher generation probabilities. Because the study included only a small number of donors, the genetic and exposure-history diversity represented was limited. Sampling was restricted to blood, and TCR repertoires in tissue are likely to differ from TCR repertoires in blood. Naive subsets generally had larger estimated clonotype richness than memory subsets. Based on pairwise subsampling, the degree of clonotype sharing among donors was expected to be affected by sequencing depth. Sharing across several donors was observed for approximately 5% of naive CD4, over 3% of naive CD8, about 2.5% of memory CD4, and about 0.39% of memory CD8 clonotypes. Incomplete sequencing was indicated by rarefaction of sorted-subset datasets, despite the large sequencing depth.

Sequenced input: naive CD4+ T cells sorted from blood. This sample's cell subset or site label indicates: CD45RA+ positively selected. This receptor chain uses TRBV23-1 and TRBJ2-3, and TRBD2 may be the D gene, going by 5 matching bases. TRBV23-1 is annotated as an ORF whose role is uncertain. This TCR came from a man younger than 40 in good health. The DNA reads as follows: TGCGCCTGCCTGAGATCGGGCCGGGGAACAGATACGCAGTATTTT. Protein translation: CACLRSGRGTDTQYF.